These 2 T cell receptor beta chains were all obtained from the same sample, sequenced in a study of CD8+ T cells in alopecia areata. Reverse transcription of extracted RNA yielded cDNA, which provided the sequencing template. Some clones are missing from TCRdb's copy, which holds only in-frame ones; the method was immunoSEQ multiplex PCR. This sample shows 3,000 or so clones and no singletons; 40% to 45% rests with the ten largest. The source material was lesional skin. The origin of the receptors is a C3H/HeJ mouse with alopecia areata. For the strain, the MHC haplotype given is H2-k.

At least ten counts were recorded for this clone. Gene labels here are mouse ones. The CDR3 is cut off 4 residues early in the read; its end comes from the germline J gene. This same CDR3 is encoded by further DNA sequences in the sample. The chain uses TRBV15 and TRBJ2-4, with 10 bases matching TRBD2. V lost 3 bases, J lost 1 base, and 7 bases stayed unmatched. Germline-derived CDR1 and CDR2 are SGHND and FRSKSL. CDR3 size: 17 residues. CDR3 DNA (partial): TGTGCCAGCAGTTTGAGGGACTGGGGTCGTCGTCAAAAC. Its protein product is CASSLRDWGRRQN. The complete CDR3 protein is CASSLRDWGRRQNTLYF.

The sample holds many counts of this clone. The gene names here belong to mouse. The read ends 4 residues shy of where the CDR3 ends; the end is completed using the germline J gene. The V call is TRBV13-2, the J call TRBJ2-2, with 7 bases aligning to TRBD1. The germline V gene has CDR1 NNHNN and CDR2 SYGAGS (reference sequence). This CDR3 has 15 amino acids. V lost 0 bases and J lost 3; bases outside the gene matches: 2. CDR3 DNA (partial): TGTGCCAGCGGTGATGCTACAGGGGACACCGGG. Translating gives CASGDATGDTG. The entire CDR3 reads CASGDATGDTGQLYF.